The subject of this entry is one T cell receptor (beta chain). The antigen remains undetermined. The data stem from a study of molecular identifiers for immune sequencing clone quantification. Study overall: With replicates, the RNA of around 20,000 or 100,000 naive CD8 cells was split five ways and four were sequenced.

Sorting captured naive CD8 T cells as CD8+CD4-CCR7+CD45RA+. Whole-study findings and limits: For highly expanded clones, sizes could be underestimated when identical TCR molecules share a barcode. Clones exceeding 20 RNA copies carried over 99% of effector molecules but under 1% of naive-cell molecules.

TCRdb reanalysed the PCR reads using MiXCR and keeps one entry per CDR3 protein. The sample carries 490,000 or so distinct CDR3 sequences, roughly 23% recorded once. Unmatched junction bases numbered 10, after V lost 2 bases and J lost 5 bases. Per germline, CDR1 ENHRY and CDR2 SYGVKD. The CDR3 extends over 16 amino acids. The chain recombines TRBV10-3 with TRBJ2-5, with TRBD2 identical over 8 bases. The sample comprised naive CD8+ T cells from blood, with Jurkat cell RNA spiked in. The subset here: FACS-sorted CD8+CD4-CCR7+CD45RA+ naive T cells. This TCR was sampled from a human donor in good health. Some libraries in this study had Jurkat cell RNA spiked in. The CDR3 nucleotides read TGTGCCATCAGTGAGCCGGGAGCGGGAGCTCTGGAGACCCAGTACTTC. As protein: CAISEPGAGALETQYF.